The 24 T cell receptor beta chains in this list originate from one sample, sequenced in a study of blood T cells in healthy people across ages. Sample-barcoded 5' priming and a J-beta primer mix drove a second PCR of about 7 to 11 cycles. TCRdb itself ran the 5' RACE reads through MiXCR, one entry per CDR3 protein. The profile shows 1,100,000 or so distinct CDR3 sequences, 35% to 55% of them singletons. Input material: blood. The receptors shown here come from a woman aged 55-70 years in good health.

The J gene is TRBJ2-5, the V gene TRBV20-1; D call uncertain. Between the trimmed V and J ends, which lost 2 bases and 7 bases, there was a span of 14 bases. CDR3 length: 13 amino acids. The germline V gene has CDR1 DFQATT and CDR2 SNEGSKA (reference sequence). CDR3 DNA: TGCAGTGCTAGACTAACGGCGGCGAGGACCCAGTACTTC. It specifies CSARLTAARTQYF.

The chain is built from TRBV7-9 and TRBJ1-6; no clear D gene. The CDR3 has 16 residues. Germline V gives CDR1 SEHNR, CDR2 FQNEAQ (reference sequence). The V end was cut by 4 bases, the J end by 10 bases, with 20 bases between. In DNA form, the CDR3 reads TGTGCCAGCAGCTCTTCAGGCAATAGGATCAAGTCACCCCTCCACTTT. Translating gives CASSSSGNRIKSPLHF.

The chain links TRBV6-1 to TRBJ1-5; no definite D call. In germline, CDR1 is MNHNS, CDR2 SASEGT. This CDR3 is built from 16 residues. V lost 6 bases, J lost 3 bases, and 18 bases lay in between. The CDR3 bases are TGTGCCAGCAGCGAGGGAGACGTGGGGAACAATCAGCCCCAGCATTTT. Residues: CASSEGDVGNNQPQHF.

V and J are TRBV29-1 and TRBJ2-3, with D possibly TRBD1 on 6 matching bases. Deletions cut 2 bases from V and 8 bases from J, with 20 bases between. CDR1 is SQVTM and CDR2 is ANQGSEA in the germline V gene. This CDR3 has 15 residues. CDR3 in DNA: TGCAGCGTTGAAATGGCAGGGGTTGATTTTGGTACGCAGTATTTT. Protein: CSVEMAGVDFGTQYF.

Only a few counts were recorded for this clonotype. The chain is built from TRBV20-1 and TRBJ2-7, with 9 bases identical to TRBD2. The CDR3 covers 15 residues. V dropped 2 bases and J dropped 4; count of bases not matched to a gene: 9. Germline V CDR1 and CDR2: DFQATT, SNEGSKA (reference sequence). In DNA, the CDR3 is TGCAGTGCTAGATCCCCTACCACTAGCGGGTACGAGCAGTACTTC. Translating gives CSARSPTTSGYEQYF.

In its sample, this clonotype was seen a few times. The CDR3 bases are TGCGCCAGCAGCTTTGTGTCGACAGCGACCTACGAGCAGTACTTC. Amino acids: CASSFVSTATYEQYF. The V call is TRBV5-1, the J call TRBJ2-7, with a weak D call TRBD1 (5 bases). Per the germline V gene, CDR1 is SGHRS and CDR2 is YFSETQ. The CDR3 consists of 15 residues. V lost 2 bases and J lost 2, with 14 bases in between.

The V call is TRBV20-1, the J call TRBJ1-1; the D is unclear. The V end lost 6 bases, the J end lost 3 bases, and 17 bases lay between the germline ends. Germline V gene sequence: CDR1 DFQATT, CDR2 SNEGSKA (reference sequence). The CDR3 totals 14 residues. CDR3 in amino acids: CSAPRGGRYTEAFF. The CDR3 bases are TGCAGTGCCCCCCGGGGAGGGAGGTACACTGAAGCTTTCTTT.

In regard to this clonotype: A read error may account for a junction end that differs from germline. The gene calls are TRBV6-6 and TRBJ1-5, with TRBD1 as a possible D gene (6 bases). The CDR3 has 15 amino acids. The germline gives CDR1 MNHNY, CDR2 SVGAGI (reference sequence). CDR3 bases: TGTGCCGGCAGTCCACAGGGAGGGCGCAATCAGCCCCAGCATTTT. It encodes CAGSPQGGRNQPQHF.

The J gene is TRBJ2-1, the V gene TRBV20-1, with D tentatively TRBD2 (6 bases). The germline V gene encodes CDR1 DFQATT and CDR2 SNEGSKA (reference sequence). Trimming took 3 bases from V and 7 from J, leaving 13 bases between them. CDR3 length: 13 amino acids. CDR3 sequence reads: CSASGSTTNEQFF. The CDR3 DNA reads TGCAGTGCTAGCGGGAGTACCACGAATGAGCAGTTCTTC.

Here the CDR3 reads CASSFGLAGDYEQYF. CDR3 DNA: TGTGCCAGCAGTTTCGGGCTAGCGGGTGATTACGAGCAGTACTTC. V gene TRBV27 combines with J gene TRBJ2-7, with 8 positions matching TRBD2. With V trimmed by 3 bases and J by 4 bases, 8 bases remained unmatched. Germline CDR1 MNHEY, CDR2 SMNVEV (reference sequence). This CDR3 is built from 15 residues.

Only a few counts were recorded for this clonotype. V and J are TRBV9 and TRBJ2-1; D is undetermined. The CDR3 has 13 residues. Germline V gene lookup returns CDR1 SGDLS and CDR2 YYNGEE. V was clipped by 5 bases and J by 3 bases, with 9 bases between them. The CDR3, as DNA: TGTGCCAGCAGTGTCAATGACTACAATGAGCAGTTCTTC. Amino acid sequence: CASSVNDYNEQFF. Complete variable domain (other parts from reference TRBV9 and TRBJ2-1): DSGVTQTPKHLITATGQRVTLRCSPRSGDLSVYWYQQSLDQGLQFLIQYYNGEERAKGNILERFSAQQFPDLHSELNLSSLELGDSALYFCASSVNDYNEQFFGPGTRLTVL.

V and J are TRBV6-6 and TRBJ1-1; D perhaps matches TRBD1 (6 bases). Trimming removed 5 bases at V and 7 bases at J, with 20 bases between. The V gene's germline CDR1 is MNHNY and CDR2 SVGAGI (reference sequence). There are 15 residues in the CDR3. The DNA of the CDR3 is TGTGCCAGCAGTGACTTAGGCAGGGGTGGAGGTGAAGCTTTCTTT. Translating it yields CASSDLGRGGGEAFF.

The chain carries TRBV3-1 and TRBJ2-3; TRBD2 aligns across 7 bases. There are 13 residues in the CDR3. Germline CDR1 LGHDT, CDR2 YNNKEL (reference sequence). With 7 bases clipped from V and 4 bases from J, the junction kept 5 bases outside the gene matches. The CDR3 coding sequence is TGTGCCAGCAACCCAAGCGGGGCAGATACGCAGTATTTT. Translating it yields CASNPSGADTQYF.

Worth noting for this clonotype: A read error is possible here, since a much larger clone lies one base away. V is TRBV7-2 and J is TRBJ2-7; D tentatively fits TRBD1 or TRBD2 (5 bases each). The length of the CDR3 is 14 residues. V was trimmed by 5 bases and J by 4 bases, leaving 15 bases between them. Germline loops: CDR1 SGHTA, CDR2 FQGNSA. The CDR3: CASSPTEGLYEQYF. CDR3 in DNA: TGTGCCAGCAGCCCGACAGAGGGGCTATACGAGCAGTACTTC.

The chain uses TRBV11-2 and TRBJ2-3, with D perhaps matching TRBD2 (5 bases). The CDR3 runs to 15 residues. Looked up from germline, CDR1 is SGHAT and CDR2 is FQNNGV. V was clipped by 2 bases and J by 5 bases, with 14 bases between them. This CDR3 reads CASSLNLARGDTQYF. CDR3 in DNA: TGTGCCAGCAGCTTAAACCTAGCCAGAGGAGATACGCAGTATTTT.

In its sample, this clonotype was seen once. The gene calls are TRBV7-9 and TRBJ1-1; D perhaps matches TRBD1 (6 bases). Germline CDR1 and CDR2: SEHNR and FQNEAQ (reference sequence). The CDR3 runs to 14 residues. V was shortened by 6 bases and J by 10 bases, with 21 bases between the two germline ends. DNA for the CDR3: TGTGCCAGCAGGGGACCGGGACAAGGACTTGGAGCTTTCTTT. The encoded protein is CASRGPGQGLGAFF. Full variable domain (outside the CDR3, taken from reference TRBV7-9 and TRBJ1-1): DTGVSQNPRHKITKRGQNVTFRCDPISEHNRLYWYRQTLGQGPEFLTYFQNEAQLEKSRLLSDRFSAERPKGSFSTLEIQRTEQGDSAMYLCASRGPGQGLGAFFGQGTRLTVV.

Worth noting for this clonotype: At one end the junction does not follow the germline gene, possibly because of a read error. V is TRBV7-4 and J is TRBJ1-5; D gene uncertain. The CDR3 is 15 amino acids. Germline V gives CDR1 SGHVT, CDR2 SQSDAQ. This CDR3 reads CVSSLRRDSNQPQHF. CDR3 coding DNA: TGTGTCAGCAGCTTAAGGCGGGATAGCAATCAGCCCCAGCATTTT.

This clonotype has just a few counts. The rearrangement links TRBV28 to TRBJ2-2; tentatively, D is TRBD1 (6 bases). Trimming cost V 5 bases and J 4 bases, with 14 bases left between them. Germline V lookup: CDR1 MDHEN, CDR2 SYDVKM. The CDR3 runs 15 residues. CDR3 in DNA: TGTGCCAGCAGTCCAACCGGGACACTCACCGGGGAGCTGTTTTTT. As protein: CASSPTGTLTGELFF.

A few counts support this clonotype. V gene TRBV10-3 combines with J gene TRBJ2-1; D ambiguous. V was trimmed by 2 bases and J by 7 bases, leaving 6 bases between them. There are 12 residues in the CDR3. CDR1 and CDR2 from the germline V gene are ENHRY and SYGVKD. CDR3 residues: CAISETGNEQFF. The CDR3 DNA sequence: TGTGCCATCAGTGAGACTGGGAATGAGCAGTTCTTC.

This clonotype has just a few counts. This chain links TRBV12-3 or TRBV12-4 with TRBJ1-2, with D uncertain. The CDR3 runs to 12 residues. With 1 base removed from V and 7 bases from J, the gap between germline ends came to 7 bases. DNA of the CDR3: TGTGCCAGCAGTTTAGGGCAAGGTGGCTACACCTTC. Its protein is CASSLGQGGYTF.

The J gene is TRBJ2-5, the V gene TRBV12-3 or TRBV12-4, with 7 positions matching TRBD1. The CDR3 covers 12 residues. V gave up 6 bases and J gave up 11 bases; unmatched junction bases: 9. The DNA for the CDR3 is TGTGCCAGCAGAGAAGGGGGCAATGAGCAGTACTTC. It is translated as CASREGGNEQYF.

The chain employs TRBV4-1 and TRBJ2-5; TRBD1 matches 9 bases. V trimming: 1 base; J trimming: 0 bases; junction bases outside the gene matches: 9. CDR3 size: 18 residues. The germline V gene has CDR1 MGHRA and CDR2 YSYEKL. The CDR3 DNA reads TGCGCCAGCAGCCAAGCCCTATCCGGGACAGGGCACCAAGAGACCCAGTACTTC. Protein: CASSQALSGTGHQETQYF.

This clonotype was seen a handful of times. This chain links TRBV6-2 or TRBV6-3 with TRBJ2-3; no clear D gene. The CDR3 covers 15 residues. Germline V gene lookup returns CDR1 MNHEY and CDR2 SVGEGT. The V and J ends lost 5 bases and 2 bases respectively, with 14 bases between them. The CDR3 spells CASSPAQEITDTQYF. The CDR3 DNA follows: TGTGCCAGCAGTCCCGCCCAGGAGATCACAGATACGCAGTATTTT.

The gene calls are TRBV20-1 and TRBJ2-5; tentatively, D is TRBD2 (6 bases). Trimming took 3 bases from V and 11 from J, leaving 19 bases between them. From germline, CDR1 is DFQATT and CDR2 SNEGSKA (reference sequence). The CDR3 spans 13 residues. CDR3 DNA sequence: TGCAGTGCTAGGGTGGACGCCGGAGGGGAGCAGTACTTC. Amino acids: CSARVDAGGEQYF.